The clone carrying this TCR beta chain occurred once. Its antigen is unidentified. Through a sample-barcoded 5' primer and a J-beta primer mix, a second PCR was run for roughly 6 to 11 cycles. MiXCR was run by TCRdb on the 5' RACE reads, yielding one entry per CDR3 protein. The sample holds 800,000 or so distinct CDR3 sequences, 25% seen once. Germline V gene data show CDR1 as SQVTM and CDR2 as ANQGSEA. CDR3 length: 16 amino acids. With 3 bases removed from V and 0 bases from J, the gap between germline ends came to 17 bases. The entry originates in a study of blood T cells in healthy people across ages. Overall study results and limits: Any conclusive comparison of naive versus antigen-experienced cells was prevented by using unsorted PBMCs. Per million T cells, TCR beta diversity dropped about linearly as age rose.

Donors were healthy Caucasian individuals from Russia aged about 6 to 95. Drawing of peripheral blood yielded about 10 milliliters from each donor. These data also featured in a second study, about T cells of mothers and their children.

Sequencing was carried out using blood. This receptor was obtained from a boy aged 10-17 years in good health. The J gene is TRBJ1-1, the V gene TRBV29-1, with D perhaps matching TRBD1 (5 bases). The CDR3 sequence: CSVEGDSRALNTEAFF. The CDR3 DNA follows: TGCAGCGTTGAGGGGGACTCACGGGCCTTGAACACTGAAGCTTTCTTT.